The rows below give T cell receptor beta chains drawn from one sample of a study of CD8 T cells in ankylosing spondylitis. TCRdb analysed the 5' RACE reads with MiXCR anew, one entry per CDR3 protein. The table includes fewer than 550,000 distinct CDR3 sequences, over 4% detected once. Sequencing was performed on blood, either unsorted or a sorted T cell fraction (not recorded which). The receptors here all came from a male donor with ankylosing spondylitis. The CDR3 runs from the conserved cysteine through the conserved F or W. Fields, in order: V gene, clone size, D gene, J gene, CDR3 DNA, CDR3 protein. A D gene is named only where the DNA matches it firmly. The listing skips clone size in some rows; elsewhere it reads once, few, many or a size class.

v_call: TRBV5-1
clone_size: many
d_call: NA
j_call: TRBJ1-2
cdr3_nt: TGCGCCAGCAGCCCCCGTTTGGGAGAACCGGAGTTTAACTATGGCTACACCTTC
cdr3_aa: CASSPRLGEPEFNYGYTF

v_call: TRBV5-1
clone_size: many
d_call: NA
j_call: TRBJ1-6
cdr3_nt: TGCGCCAGCAGCTTGGACCAGGGCCGTCCACCCCTCCACTTT
cdr3_aa: CASSLDQGRPPLHF

v_call: TRBV5-1
clone_size: many
d_call: NA
j_call: TRBJ2-1
cdr3_nt: TGCGCCAGCAGCGGTGACAGGGGAGGGTACAATGAGCAGTTCTTC
cdr3_aa: CASSGDRGGYNEQFF

v_call: TRBV20-1
clone_size: many
d_call: TRBD1
j_call: TRBJ1-3
cdr3_nt: TGCAGTGCTAAAACAGGGGCTGGAAACACCATATATTTT
cdr3_aa: CSAKTGAGNTIYF

v_call: TRBV11-3
clone_size: NA
d_call: TRBD1
j_call: TRBJ2-1
cdr3_nt: TGTGCCAGCAGCCTGGGGACAGGACCGAATGAGCAGTTCTTC
cdr3_aa: CASSLGTGPNEQFF

v_call: TRBV5-1
clone_size: NA
d_call: TRBD2
j_call: TRBJ2-5
cdr3_nt: TGCGCCAGCAGCGCCGGACTAGCGGGAGGATTCGAAGGAGAGACCCAGTACTTC
cdr3_aa: CASSAGLAGGFEGETQYF

v_call: TRBV29-1
clone_size: many
d_call: NA
j_call: TRBJ2-7
cdr3_nt: TGCAGCGTTGGAGTTAACCTCTACGAGCAGTACTTC
cdr3_aa: CSVGVNLYEQYF

v_call: TRBV6-5
clone_size: many
d_call: NA
j_call: TRBJ2-7
cdr3_nt: TGTGCCAGCAGTTATTCGGGCCGGGTGGTAACGTACGAGCAGTACTTC
cdr3_aa: CASSYSGRVVTYEQYF

v_call: TRBV4-3
clone_size: many
d_call: NA
j_call: TRBJ1-1
cdr3_nt: TGCGCCAGCAGCCACAGGGGACTGAGGAACACTGAAGCTTTCTTT
cdr3_aa: CASSHRGLRNTEAFF

v_call: TRBV28
clone_size: many
d_call: NA
j_call: TRBJ1-2
cdr3_nt: TGTGCCAGCAGTTTAGGCACGGAGTACTATGGCTACACCTTC
cdr3_aa: CASSLGTEYYGYTF

v_call: TRBV28
clone_size: many
d_call: TRBD2
j_call: TRBJ2-4
cdr3_nt: TGTGCCAGCACCTTGACTAGCGGGTTAGCCAAAAACATTCAGTACTTC
cdr3_aa: CASTLTSGLAKNIQYF

v_call: TRBV7-9
clone_size: few
d_call: NA
j_call: TRBJ2-3
cdr3_nt: TGTGCCAGCAGCACTTCCTTTAGCGGATTATCAGATACGCAGTATTTT
cdr3_aa: CASSTSFSGLSDTQYF

v_call: TRBV6-1
clone_size: NA
d_call: NA
j_call: TRBJ2-2
cdr3_nt: TGTGCCAGCAGTGAAGCGTACAGGAGCTTCGTCGGGGAGCTGTTTTTT
cdr3_aa: CASSEAYRSFVGELFF

v_call: TRBV20-1
clone_size: many
d_call: TRBD2
j_call: TRBJ2-7
cdr3_nt: TGCAGTGCTCCGGTAGCGGGGGGGCTCGAGCAGTACTTC
cdr3_aa: CSAPVAGGLEQYF

v_call: TRBV20-1
clone_size: many
d_call: TRBD2
j_call: TRBJ2-1
cdr3_nt: TGCAGTGCTACGCGGGGGGCCCGGGGGAATGAGCAGTTCTTC
cdr3_aa: CSATRGARGNEQFF

v_call: TRBV4-3
clone_size: NA
d_call: NA
j_call: TRBJ2-3
cdr3_nt: TGCGCCAGCAGCCGCATGATGTCAGTGGGTCAGGGAACCACAGATACGCAGTATTTT
cdr3_aa: CASSRMMSVGQGTTDTQYF

v_call: TRBV12-3/TRBV12-4
clone_size: NA
d_call: NA
j_call: TRBJ1-6
cdr3_nt: TGTGCCCTCAGTTTTAGCAGTAAGATAAGCTCCTATAATTCACCCCTCCACTTT
cdr3_aa: CALSFSSKISSYNSPLHF

v_call: TRBV7-9
clone_size: many
d_call: NA
j_call: TRBJ2-1
cdr3_nt: TGTGCCAGCAGTCCGGGGACTGTATGGCATGAGCAGTTCTTC
cdr3_aa: CASSPGTVWHEQFF

v_call: TRBV16
clone_size: many
d_call: NA
j_call: TRBJ2-1
cdr3_nt: TGTGCCAGCAGCCATTGGGAGCAGGGTCCCTACAATGAGCAGTTCTTC
cdr3_aa: CASSHWEQGPYNEQFF

v_call: TRBV3-1
clone_size: few
d_call: TRBD1
j_call: TRBJ2-7
cdr3_nt: TGTGCCAGCAGCCCCACGGGACAGAACTACGATGGGCAGTACTTC
cdr3_aa: CASSPTGQNYDGQYF

v_call: TRBV5-1
clone_size: NA
d_call: NA
j_call: TRBJ2-6
cdr3_nt: TGCGCCAGCAGCCCCGCGGACAACTCTGGGGCCAACGTCCTGACTTTC
cdr3_aa: CASSPADNSGANVLTF

v_call: TRBV10-3
clone_size: many
d_call: TRBD1
j_call: TRBJ1-2
cdr3_nt: TGTGCCATCAGGGGACAGGGGACGAACTATGGCTACACCTTC
cdr3_aa: CAIRGQGTNYGYTF

v_call: TRBV4-2
clone_size: few
d_call: TRBD1
j_call: TRBJ2-3
cdr3_nt: TGTGCCAGCAGCCTCCGACAGGGGGTTTTTCCAGATACGCAGTATTTT
cdr3_aa: CASSLRQGVFPDTQYF

v_call: TRBV6-5
clone_size: many
d_call: NA
j_call: TRBJ2-5
cdr3_nt: TGTGCCAGCAGTTACGGGTCCGCGTGGGAGACCCAGTACTTC
cdr3_aa: CASSYGSAWETQYF

v_call: TRBV5-1
clone_size: many
d_call: TRBD1
j_call: TRBJ1-6
cdr3_nt: TGCGCCAGCAGCGGGGGACAGGGAGCATATTCACCCCTCCACTTT
cdr3_aa: CASSGGQGAYSPLHF

v_call: TRBV20-1
clone_size: few
d_call: NA
j_call: TRBJ2-1
cdr3_nt: TGCAGTGCTAGAGATGGGACGATTGATTACAATGAGCAGTTCTTC
cdr3_aa: CSARDGTIDYNEQFF

v_call: TRBV20-1
clone_size: many
d_call: NA
j_call: TRBJ2-3
cdr3_nt: TGCAGTGCTAGAGATCCAACAGGGCGAAGGGATACGCAGTATTTT
cdr3_aa: CSARDPTGRRDTQYF

v_call: TRBV20-1
clone_size: many
d_call: NA
j_call: TRBJ1-1
cdr3_nt: TGCAGTGCTAGACCTCAGGTGAACACTGAAGCTTTCTTT
cdr3_aa: CSARPQVNTEAFF

v_call: TRBV20-1
clone_size: many
d_call: TRBD2
j_call: TRBJ2-3
cdr3_nt: TGCAGTGCTCCAAGAGCGGGAGGGCTGACAGATACGCAGTATTTT
cdr3_aa: CSAPRAGGLTDTQYF

v_call: TRBV20-1
clone_size: many
d_call: TRBD2
j_call: TRBJ2-1
cdr3_nt: TGCAGTGCCTCTCGACCCAGCGGGAGGTACAATGAGCAGTTCTTC
cdr3_aa: CSASRPSGRYNEQFF

v_call: TRBV6-2/TRBV6-3
clone_size: many
d_call: TRBD2
j_call: TRBJ2-1
cdr3_nt: TGTGCCAGCAGTCCAATCTCCGGGACTAGCGGCTACAATGAGCAGTTCTTC
cdr3_aa: CASSPISGTSGYNEQFF

v_call: TRBV24-1
clone_size: many
d_call: NA
j_call: TRBJ2-3
cdr3_nt: TGTGCCACCAGTATCCGGGGCACAGATACGCAGTATTTT
cdr3_aa: CATSIRGTDTQYF

v_call: TRBV5-6
clone_size: many
d_call: NA
j_call: TRBJ2-3
cdr3_nt: TGTGCCAGCATTACCACGGGGGCTACCACAGATACGCAGTATTTT
cdr3_aa: CASITTGATTDTQYF

v_call: TRBV7-2
clone_size: many
d_call: TRBD1
j_call: TRBJ2-7
cdr3_nt: TGTGCCAGCAGCTCCAGACAGGGGATTGGCAGCGAGCAGTACTTC
cdr3_aa: CASSSRQGIGSEQYF

v_call: TRBV4-1
clone_size: many
d_call: NA
j_call: TRBJ1-3
cdr3_nt: TGCGCCAGCAGCCAAGCCTGGGAGGAATCCGGTGAGTCTCCCTCTGGAAACACCATATATTTT
cdr3_aa: CASSQAWEESGESPSGNTIYF

v_call: TRBV7-9
clone_size: NA
d_call: NA
j_call: TRBJ2-2
cdr3_nt: TGTGCCAGCAGCCCCGCAGGGCTAAACACCGGGGAGCTGTTTTTT
cdr3_aa: CASSPAGLNTGELFF

v_call: TRBV20-1
clone_size: NA
d_call: NA
j_call: TRBJ2-3
cdr3_nt: TGCAGTGCTAGAAGCAGGACGGGGGTTACGCAGTATTTT
cdr3_aa: CSARSRTGVTQYF

v_call: TRBV10-2
clone_size: many
d_call: TRBD1
j_call: TRBJ1-2
cdr3_nt: TGCGCCAGCAGTGAGCCAGGGGGTTCTAACTATGGCTACACCTTC
cdr3_aa: CASSEPGGSNYGYTF

v_call: TRBV18
clone_size: once
d_call: TRBD1
j_call: TRBJ2-1
cdr3_nt: TGTGCCAGCTCAATAGGACAGGGGCTGAGAAGCTACAATGAGCAGTTCTTC
cdr3_aa: CASSIGQGLRSYNEQFF

v_call: TRBV11-1
clone_size: many
d_call: TRBD1
j_call: TRBJ1-1
cdr3_nt: TGTGCCAGCAGCCCCCGTCCGGAGGGACAGGGCTTTATGAACACTGAAGCTTTCTTT
cdr3_aa: CASSPRPEGQGFMNTEAFF

v_call: TRBV7-2
clone_size: many
d_call: NA
j_call: TRBJ1-5
cdr3_nt: TGTGCCAGCAGCTCCAATAGGGGTCCCCTTCCCCAGCATTTT
cdr3_aa: CASSSNRGPLPQHF